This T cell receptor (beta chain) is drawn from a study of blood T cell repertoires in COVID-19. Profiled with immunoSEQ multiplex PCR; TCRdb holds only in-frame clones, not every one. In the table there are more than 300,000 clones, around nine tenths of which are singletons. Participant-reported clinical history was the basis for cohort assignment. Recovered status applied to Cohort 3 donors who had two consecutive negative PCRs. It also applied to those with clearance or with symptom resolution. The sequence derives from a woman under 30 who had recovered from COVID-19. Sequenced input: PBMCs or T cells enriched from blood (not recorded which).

This CDR3 is CASSPDGGSEQYF. The DNA for the CDR3 is TGCGCCAGCAGCCCCGACGGAGGTAGCGAGCAGTACTTC. This chain joins TRBV4-3 and TRBJ2-7; D might be TRBD2 (5 bases). This CDR3 has 13 residues. Germline V lookup: CDR1 LGHNA, CDR2 YSLEER. The V and J ends lost 4 bases and 6 bases respectively, with 13 bases between them.